These T cell receptor beta chains were read from a single sample in a study of T cell responses to AZD1222 COVID-19 vaccine. Data came from immunoSEQ multiplex PCR; TCRdb stores just in-frame clones and leaves some out. The table shows 150,000 or so clones, with roughly 86% occurring only once. Sequenced here: peripheral blood, sampled on day 0 of AZD1222 vaccination. The receptors here all came from an adult in good health. Each CDR3 is given with its conserved first and last residue. Each record gives: CDR3 length, D gene, clone size, J gene, V gene, CDR3 DNA, CDR3 protein. The D gene is left open where the match is weak. Where a row states a size, it is once, few, many or the class of an expanded clone; other rows omit it.

len: 16
d_gene: .
abundance: .
j_gene: TRBJ2-2
v_gene: TRBV24-1
CDR3nt: TGTGCCACCAGTGATTTTCCCCCCAAGAACACCGGGGAGCTGTTTTTT
CDR3aa: CATSDFPPKNTGELFF

len: 17
d_gene: .
abundance: .
j_gene: TRBJ1-6
v_gene: TRBV4-2
CDR3nt: TGTGCCAGCAGCCAAGGCGCCGGGAGCTCCTATAATTCACCCCTCCACTTT
CDR3aa: CASSQGAGSSYNSPLHF

len: 14
d_gene: TRBD2
abundance: .
j_gene: TRBJ2-2
v_gene: TRBV6-5
CDR3nt: TGTGCCAGCAAGCGGGGAGCGAACACCGGGGAGCTGTTTTTT
CDR3aa: CASKRGANTGELFF

len: 14
d_gene: .
abundance: few
j_gene: TRBJ1-6
v_gene: TRBV10-3
CDR3nt: TGTGCCATCAGTGAGTCAGGGCGCAATTCACCCCTCCACTTT
CDR3aa: CAISESGRNSPLHF

len: 15
d_gene: TRBD1
abundance: .
j_gene: TRBJ2-1
v_gene: TRBV3-1/TRBV3-2
CDR3nt: TGTGCCAGCAGTCTTCCAGGGGGCTTCCACAATGAGCAGTTCTTC
CDR3aa: CASSLPGGFHNEQFF

len: 15
d_gene: .
abundance: .
j_gene: TRBJ1-2
v_gene: TRBV19
CDR3nt: TGTGCCAGTACCCTTTCGTTGGGGGAGAGCTATGGCTACACCTTC
CDR3aa: CASTLSLGESYGYTF

len: 14
d_gene: TRBD1
abundance: .
j_gene: TRBJ1-1
v_gene: TRBV27
CDR3nt: TGTGCCAGCAGCAAGGGACAGACGAACACTGAAGCTTTCTTT
CDR3aa: CASSKGQTNTEAFF

len: 14
d_gene: .
abundance: few
j_gene: TRBJ1-1
v_gene: TRBV15
CDR3nt: TGTGCCACCAGCAGACTCCCAGGGAACACTGAAGCTTTCTTT
CDR3aa: CATSRLPGNTEAFF

len: 15
d_gene: TRBD2
abundance: .
j_gene: TRBJ2-3
v_gene: TRBV7-7
CDR3nt: TGTGCTAGCAGCTTGGGTGCGGGGGGCACAGATACGCAGTATTTT
CDR3aa: CASSLGAGGTDTQYF

len: 17
d_gene: TRBD1
abundance: .
j_gene: TRBJ2-3
v_gene: TRBV11-2
CDR3nt: TGTGCCAGCAGCTTAGAGTTTACAGGGGGTATCACAGATACGCAGTATTTT
CDR3aa: CASSLEFTGGITDTQYF

len: 13
d_gene: TRBD2
abundance: .
j_gene: TRBJ2-2
v_gene: TRBV6-5
CDR3nt: TGTGCCAGCAGGGGGGGGAGCACCGGGGAGCTGTTTTTT
CDR3aa: CASRGGSTGELFF

len: 15
d_gene: TRBD1
abundance: .
j_gene: TRBJ1-5
v_gene: TRBV29-1
CDR3nt: TGCAGCGTTAAGCTCCGCGGGACAGATAATCAGCCCCAGCATTTT
CDR3aa: CSVKLRGTDNQPQHF

len: 23
d_gene: TRBD1
abundance: .
j_gene: TRBJ1-3
v_gene: TRBV4-2
CDR3nt: TGTGCCAGCAGCCAAGAAGTTACCGGCGGGGGACAGGGCCGAATATCCTCTGGAAACACCATATATTTT
CDR3aa: CASSQEVTGGGQGRISSGNTIYF

len: 15
d_gene: TRBD1
abundance: .
j_gene: TRBJ1-6
v_gene: TRBV9
CDR3nt: TGTGCCAGCACTAGGGACAGAGGATTAAATTCACCCCTCCACTTT
CDR3aa: CASTRDRGLNSPLHF

len: 13
d_gene: TRBD1
abundance: .
j_gene: TRBJ2-5
v_gene: TRBV28
CDR3nt: TGTGCCAGCAGCCGGGACAGCGACCGGACCCAGTACTTC
CDR3aa: CASSRDSDRTQYF

len: 13
d_gene: .
abundance: .
j_gene: TRBJ1-2
v_gene: TRBV27
CDR3nt: TGTGCCAGCCGTGGGGGGCTCAGGTATGGCTACACCTTC
CDR3aa: CASRGGLRYGYTF

len: 14
d_gene: .
abundance: .
j_gene: TRBJ1-5
v_gene: TRBV7-2
CDR3nt: TGTGCCAGCAGCTTAGCTGGCAGTTCTCAGCCCCAGCATTTT
CDR3aa: CASSLAGSSQPQHF

len: 13
d_gene: .
abundance: .
j_gene: TRBJ2-3
v_gene: TRBV5-5
CDR3nt: TGTGCCAGCAGCTTGGCCGGGTCAGATACGCAGTATTTT
CDR3aa: CASSLAGSDTQYF

len: 15
d_gene: TRBD1
abundance: .
j_gene: TRBJ1-2
v_gene: TRBV3-1/TRBV3-2
CDR3nt: TGTGCCAGCAGCCCATCGGGACAGGGATCCTATGGCTACACCTTC
CDR3aa: CASSPSGQGSYGYTF

len: 13
d_gene: .
abundance: .
j_gene: TRBJ1-5
v_gene: TRBV28
CDR3nt: TGTGCCAGCCATGATTATAGCAATCAGCCCCAGCATTTT
CDR3aa: CASHDYSNQPQHF

len: 12
d_gene: .
abundance: once
j_gene: TRBJ2-5
v_gene: TRBV10-2
CDR3nt: TGCGCCAGCAGTGCTGGGGATGAGACCCAGTACTTC
CDR3aa: CASSAGDETQYF

len: 14
d_gene: TRBD2
abundance: .
j_gene: TRBJ2-7
v_gene: TRBV9
CDR3nt: TGTGCCAGCAGCGGGGAGGGGATCGGGTACGAGCAGTACTTC
CDR3aa: CASSGEGIGYEQYF

len: 17
d_gene: TRBD1
abundance: .
j_gene: TRBJ1-5
v_gene: TRBV6-6
CDR3nt: TGTGCCAGCAGTCGAGGGGACAGGGGGCGAGGCAATCAGCCCCAGCATTTT
CDR3aa: CASSRGDRGRGNQPQHF

len: 15
d_gene: .
abundance: .
j_gene: TRBJ1-1
v_gene: TRBV28
CDR3nt: TGTGCCAGCACCCCCCTCATCAGTATGAACACTGAAGCTTTCTTT
CDR3aa: CASTPLISMNTEAFF

len: 12
d_gene: .
abundance: .
j_gene: TRBJ2-1
v_gene: TRBV5-1
CDR3nt: TGCGCCAGCGGCACAAGTGGGACTGAGCAGTTCTTC
CDR3aa: CASGTSGTEQFF

len: 12
d_gene: .
abundance: .
j_gene: TRBJ2-1
v_gene: TRBV7-2
CDR3nt: TGTGCCAGCAGGGCGAGAGACAATGAGCAGTTCTTC
CDR3aa: CASRARDNEQFF

len: 15
d_gene: .
abundance: .
j_gene: TRBJ1-5
v_gene: TRBV2
CDR3nt: TGTGCCAGCAGGCTCATGACGAATAGCAATCAGCCCCAGCATTTT
CDR3aa: CASRLMTNSNQPQHF

len: 15
d_gene: .
abundance: once
j_gene: TRBJ1-4
v_gene: TRBV28
CDR3nt: TGTGCCAGCCACTATGGGGGGGGCATTACTGAAAAACTGTTTTTT
CDR3aa: CASHYGGGITEKLFF